Listed here is a single TCR beta chain. Antigen: not known. This CDR3 has 15 residues. In germline, CDR1 is SGHVS, CDR2 FNYEAQ. This entry comes from a study of breast tumors, draining lymph nodes, adjacent tissues. Whole-study findings and limits: Tumor TCR diversity was below lymph nodes but above nontumor tissue.

Samples came from axillary lymph nodes draining the breast cancer. MiXCR, applied by TCRdb to the multiplex PCR reads, yields one record per CDR3 protein. Among 120,000 or so distinct CDR3 sequences listed, just under 20% were seen once. The chain employs TRBV7-6 and TRBJ2-1, with D uncertain. Near its end, the DNA agrees better with TRBJ2-7, so the J call may be wrong. Sample: axillary lymph node tissue. The sequence derives from a female donor with breast cancer. Some clones in this sample may be carry-over from other donors' samples. The chain's CDR3 is CASSLGVVEYSEQYF. The CDR3 coding sequence is TGTGCCAGCAGCTTAGGAGTGGTAGAGTACAGTGAGCAGTACTTC.